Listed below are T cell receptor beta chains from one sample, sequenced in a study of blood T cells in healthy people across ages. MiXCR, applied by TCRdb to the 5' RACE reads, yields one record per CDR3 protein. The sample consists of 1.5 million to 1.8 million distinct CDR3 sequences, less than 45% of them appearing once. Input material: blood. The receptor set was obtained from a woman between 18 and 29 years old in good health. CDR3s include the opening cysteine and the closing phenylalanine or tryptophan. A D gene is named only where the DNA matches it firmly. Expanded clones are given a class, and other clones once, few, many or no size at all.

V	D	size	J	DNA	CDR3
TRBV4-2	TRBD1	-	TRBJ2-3	TGTGCCAGCAGCCAAGGTGGGACAGGCACAGATACGCAGTATTTT	CASSQGGTGTDTQYF
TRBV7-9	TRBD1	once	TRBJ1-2	TGTGCCAGCAGCGGGACAGAGAACCTTAACTATGGCTACACCTTC	CASSGTENLNYGYTF
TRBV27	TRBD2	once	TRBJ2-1	TGTGCCAGCAGTTTATCGGCTAGCGGGAGGGTTTCCTCCTACGAGCAGTTCTTC	CASSLSASGRVSSYEQFF
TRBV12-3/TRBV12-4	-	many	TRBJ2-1	TGTGCCAGCAGTTTTACCAATGAGCAGTTCTTC	CASSFTNEQFF
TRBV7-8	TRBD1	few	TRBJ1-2	TGTGCCAGCAGAAGAGGACAGGGACAAAACTATGGCTACACCTTC	CASRRGQGQNYGYTF
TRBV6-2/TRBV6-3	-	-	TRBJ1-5	TGTGCCCACAGCCTGGGGGCCGGTCAGCCCCAGCATTTT	CAHSLGAGQPQHF
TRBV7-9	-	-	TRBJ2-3	TGTGCCAGCAGTTTAAAGCGTCTTACCACAGATACGCAGTATTTT	CASSLKRLTTDTQYF
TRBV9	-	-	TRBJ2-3	TGTGCCAGCAGCCTTGCGCTACACTGGATAAGGGGAGATACGCAGTATTTT	CASSLALHWIRGDTQYF
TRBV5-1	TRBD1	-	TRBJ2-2	TGCGCCAGCAGCGCACCGGGACAGATAAACACCGGGGAGCTGTTTTTT	CASSAPGQINTGELFF
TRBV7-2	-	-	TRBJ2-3	TGTGCCAGCAGCTTTCTCGGAGGCGGGGCACAGGATACGCAGTATTTT	CASSFLGGGAQDTQYF
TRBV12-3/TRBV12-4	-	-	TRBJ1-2	TGTGCCAGCAGTTTAATTCTTCTTCCCACCACCTTC	CASSLILLPTTF
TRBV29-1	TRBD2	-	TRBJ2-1	TGCAGCATCGAGCGGGGGGCCCATGAGCAGTTCTTC	CSIERGAHEQFF
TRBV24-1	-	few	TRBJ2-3	TGTGCCACCTGTGACGGAGATACGCAGTATTTT	CATCDGDTQYF
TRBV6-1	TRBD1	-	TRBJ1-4	TGTGCCAGCAGTGTATACGGGACAGGGCTTGAAAAACTGTTTTTT	CASSVYGTGLEKLFF
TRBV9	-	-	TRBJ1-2	TGTGCCAGCAGCGGAGATACGACAGCTAACTATGGCTACACCTTC	CASSGDTTANYGYTF
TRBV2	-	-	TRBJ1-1	TGTGCCAGCAGTGGTTCAGACTACCCTTGGGGCACTGAAGCTTTCTTT	CASSGSDYPWGTEAFF
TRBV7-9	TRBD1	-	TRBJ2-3	TGTGCCAGCACCGCGACAGGGAGTGCAGATACGCAGTATTTT	CASTATGSADTQYF
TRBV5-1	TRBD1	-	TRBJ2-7	TGCGCCAGCAGCCTTGAGACAGGGCTGAAACTTCCCTACGAGCAGTACTTC	CASSLETGLKLPYEQYF
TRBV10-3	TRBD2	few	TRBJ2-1	TGTGCCACCGCCGGGACTAGCGGGTACAATGAGCAGTTCTTC	CATAGTSGYNEQFF
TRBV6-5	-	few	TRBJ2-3	TGTGCCAGCAGTCACGGGCTTTTCCCCACAGATACGCAGTATTTT	CASSHGLFPTDTQYF
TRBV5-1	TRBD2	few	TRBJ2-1	TGCGCCAGCAGCCTCGCTGGCACTAGCGGGATCCGGGATGAGCAGTTCTTC	CASSLAGTSGIRDEQFF
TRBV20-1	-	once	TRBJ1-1	TGCAGTGCTGGAGGTTACACAAAACAGGGCGTAAACACTGAAGCTTTCTTT	CSAGGYTKQGVNTEAFF
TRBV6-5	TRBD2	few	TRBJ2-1	TGTGCCAGCAGGCTGGGACTAGCGGGCGAGCAGTTCTTC	CASRLGLAGEQFF
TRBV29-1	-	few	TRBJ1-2	TGCAGCGGAGAAGACAGGAATGGCTACACCTTC	CSGEDRNGYTF
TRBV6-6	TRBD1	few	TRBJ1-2	TGTGCCAGCAGTTACGTGACAGGGTCCTCCTATGGCTACACCTTC	CASSYVTGSSYGYTF
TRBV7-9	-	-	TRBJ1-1	TGTGCCAGCAGCTTAGGTAAGGGGGGCACTGAAGCTTTCTTT	CASSLGKGGTEAFF
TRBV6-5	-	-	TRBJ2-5	TGTGCCAGCAGTTACATGACAGCAAGGGAGACCCAGTACTTC	CASSYMTARETQYF
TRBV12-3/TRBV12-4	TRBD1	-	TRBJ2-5	TGTGTCAGCAGTTGGACAGGGGGGATTGAGACCCAGTACTTC	CVSSWTGGIETQYF
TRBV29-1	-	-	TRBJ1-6	TGCAGCGTCAGACGTACGGATAATTCACCCCTCCACTTT	CSVRRTDNSPLHF
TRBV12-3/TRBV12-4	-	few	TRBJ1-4	TGTGCCAGCAGTTTAGCCTCGACAGCTCCAAATGAAAAACTGTTTTTT	CASSLASTAPNEKLFF
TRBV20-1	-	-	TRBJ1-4	TGCAGTGCTAGAGGATCGGGGAATGAAAAACTGTTTTTT	CSARGSGNEKLFF
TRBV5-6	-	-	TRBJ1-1	TGTGCCAGCAGCTTGGTTATAGGGGGTTCTAACACTGAAGCTTTCTTT	CASSLVIGGSNTEAFF
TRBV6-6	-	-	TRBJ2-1	TGTGCCATACGGGCAGAGAGTTACAATGAGCAGTTCTTC	CAIRAESYNEQFF
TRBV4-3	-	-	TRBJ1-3	TGCGCCAGCAGCCAAGTCAGGGGAGTTGGAAACACCATATATTTT	CASSQVRGVGNTIYF
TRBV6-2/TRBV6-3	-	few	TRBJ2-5	TGTGCCAGCAGTGAGCGACGGACGTACCAAGAGACCCAGTACTTC	CASSERRTYQETQYF
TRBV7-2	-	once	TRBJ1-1	TGTGCCAGCAGCCGCCTACGCAACGTGAACACTGAAGCTTTCTTT	CASSRLRNVNTEAFF